The 23 T cell receptor beta chains below all came from one sample that was sequenced in a study of somatic mutations in cytotoxic T cells in rheumatoid arthritis. Some clones are missing from TCRdb's copy, which holds only in-frame ones; the method was immunoSEQ multiplex PCR. This sample has 15,000 to 20,000 clones; about 80% occur once, and the top ten carry 25% to 30%. The source material was CD8+ T cells sorted from blood. The receptor source for this set is an adult with rheumatoid arthritis.

The CDR3 bases are TGTGCCAGCAGCCCGCCCCGAGGGGAGACTCCTAGCACAGATACGCAGTATTTT. This sequence encodes CASSPPRGETPSTDTQYF. The chain links TRBV11-2 to TRBJ2-3; D may correspond to TRBD1 or TRBD2 (5 bases each). V was trimmed by 5 bases and J by 0 bases, leaving 21 bases between them. Germline V gene lookup returns CDR1 SGHAT and CDR2 FQNNGV. This CDR3 spans 18 amino acids.

The genes are TRBV27 and TRBJ2-7, with 7 bases matching TRBD1. CDR3 length equals 15 residues. The germline gives CDR1 MNHEY, CDR2 SMNVEV (reference sequence). Trimming removed 3 bases from V and 0 bases from J; junction bases left unmatched: 5. The CDR3 is CASSFLYRGSYEQYF. CDR3 nucleotides: TGTGCCAGCAGTTTCCTCTACAGGGGCTCCTACGAGCAGTACTTC.

As DNA, the CDR3 is TGTGCCAGCAGCTCACCGACGGGGAACTCCTACAATGAGCAGTTCTTC. Its protein is CASSSPTGNSYNEQFF. The chain employs TRBV7-9 and TRBJ2-1, with D possibly matching TRBD2 (5 bases). The V gene lost 4 bases and the J gene lost 0 bases, with 13 bases spanning the gap. Germline CDR1 is SEHNR and CDR2 is FQNEAQ (reference sequence). This CDR3 contains 16 residues.

This chain links TRBV9 with TRBJ2-7; D gene unclear. Germline loops: CDR1 SGDLS, CDR2 YYNGEE. The V gene lost 4 bases and the J gene lost 2 bases, with 10 bases spanning the gap. This CDR3 is built from 13 residues. CDR3 protein: CASSPYPAYEQYF. DNA of the CDR3: TGTGCCAGCAGCCCCTACCCCGCCTACGAGCAGTACTTC. Full variable domain (missing parts from reference TRBV9 and TRBJ2-7): DSGVTQTPKHLITATGQRVTLRCSPRSGDLSVYWYQQSLDQGLQFLIQYYNGEERAKGNILERFSAQQFPDLHSELNLSSLELGDSALYFCASSPYPAYEQYFGPGTRLTVT.

The rearrangement joins TRBV7-9 to TRBJ2-1; TRBD1 aligns across 10 bases. The V segment lost 0 bases and the J segment 8 bases; nucleotides outside the gene matches: 10. Germline CDR1 SEHNR, CDR2 FQNEAQ (reference sequence). The length of the CDR3 is 17 residues. CDR3: CASSLARGQGPRDEQFF. The CDR3 DNA reads TGTGCCAGCAGCTTAGCGAGGGGACAGGGGCCCAGGGATGAGCAGTTCTTC.

This sequence joins TRBV6-1 and TRBJ2-3, with 8 bases fitting TRBD2. The CDR3 is 14 amino acids. Germline loops: CDR1 MNHNS, CDR2 SASEGT. With V trimmed by 8 bases and J by 3 bases, 7 bases remained unmatched. In DNA form, the CDR3 reads TGTGCCAGCGAACGGGGGGGCGGAACAGATACGCAGTATTTT. Protein product: CASERGGGTDTQYF.

The rearrangement links TRBV5-1 to TRBJ2-1; a weak D match, TRBD1 (6 bases). V was shortened by 0 bases and J by 4 bases, with 8 bases between the two germline ends. The CDR3 spans 14 residues. CDR1 and CDR2 (germline): SGHRS, YFSETQ. CDR3 bases: TGCGCCAGCAGCTTGGGACAGGATTACAATGAGCAGTTCTTC. As protein: CASSLGQDYNEQFF.

CDR3 in amino acids: CASSSTGVSGYTF. The CDR3 DNA reads TGTGCCAGCAGTTCGACAGGGGTGAGTGGCTACACCTTC. This chain uses TRBV28 with TRBJ1-2; 8 bases are a match to TRBD1. V was clipped by 4 bases and J by 7 bases; unmatched bases: 5. Germline V gene sequence: CDR1 MDHEN, CDR2 SYDVKM. There are 13 residues in the CDR3.

The chain employs TRBV5-1 and TRBJ2-1, with D perhaps TRBD1 (7 bases). The CDR3 is 15 residues long. V gave up 0 bases and J gave up 7 bases, with 14 bases separating them. CDR1 and CDR2 from the germline V gene are SGHRS and YFSETQ. The chain's CDR3 is CASSLGQGDFNEQFF. In DNA, the CDR3 is TGCGCCAGCAGCTTGGGGCAGGGGGACTTTAATGAGCAGTTCTTC.

The rearrangement links TRBV6-4 to TRBJ2-3, with 7 bases lining up with TRBD2. The germline CDR1 and CDR2 sequences are MRHNA and SNTAGT. The CDR3 runs 14 residues. The V gene end was trimmed by 2 bases and the J gene end by 1 base; junction bases not matched to a gene: 0. The CDR3 loop reads CASSDRGGTDTQYF. CDR3 DNA sequence: TGTGCCAGCAGTGACCGGGGGGGCACAGATACGCAGTATTTT.

This chain joins TRBV28 and TRBJ2-1; 7 nucleotides agree with TRBD1. Unmatched junction bases numbered 2, after V lost 5 bases and J lost 4 bases. The CDR3 covers 13 residues. CDR1 is MDHEN, CDR2 SYDVKM, per germline. Here the CDR3 DNA reads TGTGCCAGCAGTGGACAGGCGTACAATGAGCAGTTCTTC. Its protein product is CASSGQAYNEQFF.

The chain carries TRBV6-1 and TRBJ2-1; no reliable D call. CDR3 length equals 14 residues. Trimming left V 6 bases short and J 0 bases short, with 9 bases between. Germline-derived CDR1 and CDR2 are MNHNS and SASEGT. CDR3 nucleotides: TGTGCCAGCAGAGCCATTAGCTCCTACAATGAGCAGTTCTTC. Amino acid sequence: CASRAISSYNEQFF.

This CDR3 reads CASSQGTASGNTIYF. The DNA for the CDR3 is TGTGCCAGCAGCCAAGGGACAGCCTCTGGAAACACCATATATTTT. The chain combines TRBV9 with TRBJ1-3, with 7 bases identical to TRBD1. Trimming at V came to 4 bases and at J to 0 bases, leaving 4 bases not matched to a gene. Germline V gene lookup returns CDR1 SGDLS and CDR2 YYNGEE. The CDR3 is 15 amino acids.

The CDR3 spells CASSGTGGAGYGYTF. Written as DNA, the CDR3 is TGTGCCAGCAGCGGAACAGGGGGCGCGGGTTATGGCTACACCTTC. The chain joins TRBV13 to TRBJ1-2; TRBD1 matches 9 bases. This CDR3 comprises 15 residues. With V trimmed by 5 bases and J by 5 bases, 9 bases remained unmatched. Germline values: CDR1 PRHDT, CDR2 FYEKMQ (reference sequence).

This chain uses TRBV13 with TRBJ1-4; D remains ambiguous. Trimming left V 4 bases short and J 10 bases short, with 10 bases between. The CDR3 length is 12 residues. Germline V CDR1 and CDR2: PRHDT, FYEKMQ (reference sequence). This CDR3 is CASSSPVGKLFF. Here the CDR3 DNA reads TGTGCCAGCAGCTCCCCGGTTGGAAAACTGTTTTTT.

This clone turned up a few times. The chain uses TRBV10-1 and TRBJ2-7; D call uncertain. Between the trimmed V and J ends, which lost 10 bases and 0 bases, there was a span of 7 bases. CDR1 is WNHNN and CDR2 is SYGVQD in the germline V gene (reference sequence). The CDR3 sequence is 11 residues long. CDR3 loop: CATSISYEQYF. The CDR3 bases are TGCGCCACCTCGATCTCCTACGAGCAGTACTTC.

The chain couples TRBV10-3 to TRBJ1-3, with 7 bases aligning to TRBD1. V was pared by 2 bases and J by 4 bases, with 8 bases of the junction left unmatched. Germline-derived CDR1 and CDR2 are ENHRY and SYGVKD. The CDR3 totals 16 residues. The chain's CDR3 is CAISEPESTGGNTIYF. The CDR3 coding sequence is TGTGCCATCAGTGAGCCCGAATCGACAGGGGGAAACACCATATATTTT.

The chain carries TRBV28 and TRBJ1-5; unclear D gene. Trimming shortened V by 7 bases and J by 4 bases, and 8 bases separated the two germline ends. The CDR3 length is 12 residues. Germline lookup yields CDR1 MDHEN and CDR2 SYDVKM. The CDR3 DNA reads as TGTGCCAGCAACTACCTTAATCAGCCCCAGCATTTT. It yields the protein CASNYLNQPQHF.

The chain combines TRBV4-2 with TRBJ1-5; perhaps TRBD1 as D (5 bases). Germline CDR1 and CDR2: LGHNA and YNFKEQ. The CDR3 has 16 amino acids. Trimming removed 0 bases at V and 6 bases at J, with 15 bases between. CDR3 in amino acids: CASSQDRQGGAQPQHF. The CDR3, as DNA: TGTGCCAGCAGCCAAGATAGGCAGGGAGGGGCTCAGCCCCAGCATTTT.

V gene TRBV7-6 combines with J gene TRBJ1-5; 7 bases fit TRBD1. Per germline, CDR1 SGHVS and CDR2 FNYEAQ. This CDR3 is 15 amino acids long. V gave up 8 bases and J gave up 2 bases; unmatched junction bases: 9. The CDR3 DNA follows: TGTGCCAGCCCCCCTACAGGGGACGGCAATCAGCCCCAGCATTTT. Translation: CASPPTGDGNQPQHF.

The chain carries TRBV10-2 and TRBJ2-7; D remains unclear. Germline V CDR1 and CDR2: WSHSY, SAAADI. The CDR3 has 12 residues. Trimming took 2 bases from V and 7 from J, leaving 9 bases between them. In DNA form, the CDR3 reads TGCGCCAGCAGTGAGGACGTGGGGGAGCAGTACTTC. Encoded protein: CASSEDVGEQYF.

This clone showed up just a few times. The V gene is TRBV7-6, the J gene TRBJ1-1; TRBD1 aligns across 7 bases. After removal of 0 bases from V and 1 base from J, the junction contained 5 bases not matched to a gene. The germline V gene has CDR1 SGHVS and CDR2 FNYEAQ. The CDR3 totals 16 residues. CDR3 amino acids: CASSLAKGQANTEAFF. The CDR3 coding sequence is TGTGCCAGCAGCTTAGCGAAAGGACAGGCGAACACTGAAGCTTTCTTT.

This chain links TRBV4-1 with TRBJ2-2; TRBD2 might be the D (5 bases). There are 15 residues in the CDR3. CDR1 and CDR2 from the germline V gene are MGHRA and YSYEKL. The V end was cut by 1 base, the J end by 7 bases, with 13 bases between. CDR3: CASSQVEVGSGELFF. The CDR3, as DNA: TGCGCCAGCAGCCAAGTAGAAGTAGGGAGCGGGGAGCTGTTTTTT.